The T cell receptor (beta chain) described here comes from a study of blood T cell repertoires in COVID-19. Study-level background: PBMCs, B-cell-depleted T cells, or T cells provided the cDNA or gDNA that made up the material.

The repertoire was sequenced with immunoSEQ multiplex PCR; TCRdb's copy has only in-frame clones and lacks some. The table includes more than 200,000 clones, more than 85% detected once. Between the trimmed V and J ends, which lost 7 bases and 2 bases, there was a span of 20 bases. The CDR3 is made up of 16 amino acids. Germline V lookup: CDR1 SGHVS, CDR2 FQNEAQ. This study enrolled people aged 18 to 89 from 20 to 25 US geographic areas. What the recovered Cohort 3 donors had was two negative PCRs, clearance, or symptom resolution. The clonotype comes from a woman aged 25-40 years who had recovered from COVID-19. This chain connects TRBV7-8 to TRBJ1-1, with unresolved D. The sequenced sample was PBMCs or T cells enriched from blood (not recorded which). CDR3 in amino acids: CASTAWGGASNTEAFF. The CDR3 DNA reads TGTGCCAGCACCGCCTGGGGAGGAGCGTCAAACACTGAAGCTTTCTTT.